Included here is one T cell receptor (beta chain) sequence, with context. In the original analysis: Nucleated cell counts were estimated from reference gene primer amplification. The data were produced by immunoSEQ multiplex PCR, yet TCRdb's version contains in-frame clones alone and is incomplete. Clone size and the V and J calls come from that table; the DNA yielded D and trimming. The sample has about 230,000 clones; approximately 85% are singletons. The data were taken from a study of blood T cell repertoires in COVID-19. Study information: COVID-19 samples from acute and convalescent phases originated in the United States, Italy and Spain.

The V and J ends lost 3 bases and 1 base respectively, with 13 bases between them. The CDR3 runs to 15 residues. In germline, CDR1 is GTSNPN, CDR2 SVGIG (reference sequence). The V call is TRBV30, the J call TRBJ1-5; a possible D gene is TRBD1 (5 bases). The sequence derives from a man aged 45-60 years with COVID-19, enrolled during active disease. The sequenced sample was peripheral blood. In nucleotides, the CDR3 is TGTGCCTGGAGCAGGAGGGGAGGCAGCAATCAGCCCCAGCATTTT. It translates to CAWSRRGGSNQPQHF.